This TCR beta chain was observed in a study of blood T cell repertoires in COVID-19. About the study: Collection of acute and convalescent COVID-19 samples took place in the United States, Italy and Spain. Sources were T cells, B-cell-depleted T cells, or PBMCs; the material itself was cDNA or gDNA.

The CDR3 runs to 11 residues. Germline-derived CDR1 and CDR2 are SNHLY and FYNNEI. With 10 bases removed from V and 3 bases from J, the gap between germline ends came to 9 bases. Per the original methods: Amplification from reference gene primers served as the basis for estimated nucleated cell counts. Sequenced by immunoSEQ multiplex PCR; TCRdb stores in-frame clones only, minus some. That table furnishes V, J and clone size, whereas the DNA furnished D and trimming. The sample shows 200,000 to 250,000 clones, 84% of them seen only once. Sequences were obtained from peripheral blood. The genes are TRBV2 and TRBJ2-5; TRBD1 might be the D (5 bases). This receptor was identified in a woman aged 50 to 60 with active or convalescent COVID-19. CDR3 region: CANQQEETQYF. DNA for the CDR3: TGTGCCAACCAACAGGAAGAGACCCAGTACTTC.